Listed below are T cell receptor beta chains from one sample, sequenced in a study of blood T cell repertoires in COVID-19. Some clones are missing from TCRdb's copy, which holds only in-frame ones; the method was immunoSEQ multiplex PCR. In the table there are 200,000 to 250,000 clones, 75% to 90% of which are singletons. The sample comprised peripheral blood. The source is a human donor in a cohort sampled during active COVID-19. Both conserved end residues are part of each CDR3. A D gene is named only where the DNA matches it firmly. Rows may omit the clone size; those that give it use once, few, many or a size class.

v_call: TRBV4-3; d_call: TRBD1; clone_size: -; j_call: TRBJ1-2; cdr3_nt: TGCGCCAGCAGCCAAGGGGGGGACAGGGCCCACTATGGCTACACCTTC; cdr3_aa: CASSQGGDRAHYGYTF
v_call: TRBV7-3; d_call: -; clone_size: -; j_call: TRBJ1-5; cdr3_nt: TGTGCCAGCAGCTCCCGGGACAAGAGCAATCAGCCCCAGCATTTT; cdr3_aa: CASSSRDKSNQPQHF
v_call: TRBV7-8; d_call: TRBD2; clone_size: -; j_call: TRBJ2-7; cdr3_nt: TGTGCCAGCGCGAGGACTAGCGGGTTCTCCTACGAGCAGTACTTC; cdr3_aa: CASARTSGFSYEQYF
v_call: TRBV6-2/TRBV6-3; d_call: TRBD2; clone_size: -; j_call: TRBJ2-1; cdr3_nt: TGTGCCAGCAGTTACGCCGGACTAGCGGGAGGGTTCTACAATGAGCAGTTCTTC; cdr3_aa: CASSYAGLAGGFYNEQFF
v_call: TRBV28; d_call: -; clone_size: -; j_call: TRBJ2-6; cdr3_nt: TGTGCCAGCAGTTCAGGGGCGCCTGGGGCCAACGTCCTGACTTTC; cdr3_aa: CASSSGAPGANVLTF
v_call: TRBV18; d_call: TRBD1; clone_size: -; j_call: TRBJ1-1; cdr3_nt: TGTGCCAGCTCACGGGGACAGAACGACGGAGCTTTCTTT; cdr3_aa: CASSRGQNDGAFF
v_call: TRBV5-6; d_call: -; clone_size: -; j_call: TRBJ1-1; cdr3_nt: TGTGCCAGCAGCTTGTACCAGGGTAGTAATGAAGCTTTCTTT; cdr3_aa: CASSLYQGSNEAFF
v_call: TRBV6-6; d_call: TRBD2; clone_size: -; j_call: TRBJ2-7; cdr3_nt: TGTGCCAGCACCCCTAGCGGGTCGTTCGCCTACGAGCAGTACTTC; cdr3_aa: CASTPSGSFAYEQYF
v_call: TRBV5-1; d_call: TRBD1; clone_size: few; j_call: TRBJ1-2; cdr3_nt: TGCGCCAGCAGCTTGGACAGGGGGCGTTCTGGCTACACCTTC; cdr3_aa: CASSLDRGRSGYTF
v_call: TRBV6-5; d_call: TRBD2; clone_size: once; j_call: TRBJ2-2; cdr3_nt: TGTGCCAGCAGGGAGCTAGCGGGGCGCACCGGGGAGCTGTTTTTT; cdr3_aa: CASRELAGRTGELFF
v_call: TRBV7-6; d_call: -; clone_size: -; j_call: TRBJ2-7; cdr3_nt: TGTGCCAGCAGCTTAGACGACGGGAGCTCCTACGAGCAGTACTTC; cdr3_aa: CASSLDDGSSYEQYF
v_call: TRBV5-4; d_call: -; clone_size: -; j_call: TRBJ2-7; cdr3_nt: TGTGCCAGCAGCCCAGACCTAGCGGACAGGGTAAGCGAGCAGTACTTC; cdr3_aa: CASSPDLADRVSEQYF
v_call: TRBV6-5; d_call: TRBD2; clone_size: -; j_call: TRBJ2-1; cdr3_nt: TGTGCCAGCAGTCCGGGACTAGCAAGGAATGAGCAGTTCTTC; cdr3_aa: CASSPGLARNEQFF
v_call: TRBV5-5; d_call: TRBD1; clone_size: -; j_call: TRBJ2-3; cdr3_nt: TGTGCCAGCAGCCGTAGGACAGGGGCGGATACGCAGTATTTT; cdr3_aa: CASSRRTGADTQYF
v_call: TRBV4-1; d_call: TRBD1; clone_size: -; j_call: TRBJ1-4; cdr3_nt: TGCGCCAGCAGCCATGAGAGGCGACAGGGCCTGCTTGCAACTAATGAAAAACTGTTTTTT; cdr3_aa: CASSHERRQGLLATNEKLFF
v_call: TRBV28; d_call: -; clone_size: -; j_call: TRBJ1-2; cdr3_nt: TGTGCCAGCAGTTTATTCGACAGCCAGCCGTATGGCTACACCTTC; cdr3_aa: CASSLFDSQPYGYTF
v_call: TRBV28; d_call: TRBD1; clone_size: -; j_call: TRBJ1-5; cdr3_nt: TGTGCCAGCAGCCAAACCGACAGGGGCGGGCAGCCCCAGCATTTT; cdr3_aa: CASSQTDRGGQPQHF
v_call: TRBV18; d_call: TRBD2; clone_size: -; j_call: TRBJ2-7; cdr3_nt: TGTGCCAGCTCACCTCTCGGGACTAGCGGGAGAACCTACGAGCAGTACTTC; cdr3_aa: CASSPLGTSGRTYEQYF
v_call: TRBV9; d_call: -; clone_size: -; j_call: TRBJ2-1; cdr3_nt: TGTGCCAGCTCCGCGGGAACTAACAATGAGCAGTTCTTC; cdr3_aa: CASSAGTNNEQFF
v_call: TRBV30; d_call: TRBD1; clone_size: few; j_call: TRBJ1-1; cdr3_nt: TGTGCCTGGAGGGGACAGCCAGGCAACACTGAAGCTTTCTTT; cdr3_aa: CAWRGQPGNTEAFF
v_call: TRBV4-1; d_call: TRBD1; clone_size: -; j_call: TRBJ1-3; cdr3_nt: TGCGCCAGCAGCCCCCTGGGACAGGCGTTGGCTGGAAACACCATATATTTT; cdr3_aa: CASSPLGQALAGNTIYF
v_call: TRBV4-3; d_call: TRBD1; clone_size: -; j_call: TRBJ1-5; cdr3_nt: TGCGCCAGCAGCCCCGGGCAGGGGGTTGGTCAGCCCCAGCATTTT; cdr3_aa: CASSPGQGVGQPQHF
v_call: TRBV27; d_call: TRBD2; clone_size: -; j_call: TRBJ2-7; cdr3_nt: TGTGCCAGCAGTTATAGCGGGAGTGGGGGGGAGCAGTACTTC; cdr3_aa: CASSYSGSGGEQYF
v_call: TRBV6-6; d_call: TRBD2; clone_size: -; j_call: TRBJ2-7; cdr3_nt: TGTGCCAGCAGTTACATGACTAGCGGGAGGGAAGTAGAGCAGTACTTC; cdr3_aa: CASSYMTSGREVEQYF
v_call: TRBV7-2; d_call: -; clone_size: -; j_call: TRBJ2-3; cdr3_nt: TGTGCCAGCACCTTTGGCGGGAGCACAGATACGCAGTATTTT; cdr3_aa: CASTFGGSTDTQYF
v_call: TRBV2; d_call: TRBD1; clone_size: few; j_call: TRBJ1-5; cdr3_nt: TGTGCCAGCACCAACGCCGGGACAGGGGCCCAGCCCCAGCATTTT; cdr3_aa: CASTNAGTGAQPQHF
v_call: TRBV28; d_call: TRBD1; clone_size: -; j_call: TRBJ2-7; cdr3_nt: TGTGCCATCATCACCCGGACAGGGGGCGCCTACGAGCAGTACTTC; cdr3_aa: CAIITRTGGAYEQYF
v_call: TRBV18; d_call: -; clone_size: -; j_call: TRBJ1-5; cdr3_nt: TGTGCCAGCTCACAACTGACGGGGGTAGGTCAGCCCCAGCATTTT; cdr3_aa: CASSQLTGVGQPQHF
v_call: TRBV10-3; d_call: TRBD2; clone_size: -; j_call: TRBJ2-1; cdr3_nt: TGTGCCATCAGTGAGTCAGGCGGGGGTCTTAATGAGCAGTTCTTC; cdr3_aa: CAISESGGGLNEQFF
v_call: TRBV7-2; d_call: TRBD1; clone_size: -; j_call: TRBJ1-1; cdr3_nt: TGTGCCAGCAAAATCCAGGGACAGGGGTGGACTGAAGCTTTCTTT; cdr3_aa: CASKIQGQGWTEAFF
v_call: TRBV7-2; d_call: TRBD2; clone_size: -; j_call: TRBJ2-5; cdr3_nt: TGTGCCAGCAGCTTAAGGACTAGCGGGCAGCAAGAGACCCAGTACTTC; cdr3_aa: CASSLRTSGQQETQYF
v_call: TRBV28; d_call: TRBD1; clone_size: -; j_call: TRBJ1-5; cdr3_nt: TGTGCCAGCGGGACAGGCCGCAATCAGCCCCAGCATTTT; cdr3_aa: CASGTGRNQPQHF
v_call: TRBV27; d_call: -; clone_size: -; j_call: TRBJ2-3; cdr3_nt: TGTGCCAGCAGGTACAGGTGGGGAAGCACAGATACGCAGTATTTT; cdr3_aa: CASRYRWGSTDTQYF
v_call: TRBV28; d_call: -; clone_size: -; j_call: TRBJ2-3; cdr3_nt: TGTGCCAGCAGCCCCGCGGCGGGCGGATCAAGGTATTTT; cdr3_aa: CASSPAAGGSRYF
v_call: TRBV4-3; d_call: -; clone_size: few; j_call: TRBJ2-7; cdr3_nt: TGCGCCAGCAGCCAATTGACAGGCTCCTACGAGCAGTACTTC; cdr3_aa: CASSQLTGSYEQYF
v_call: TRBV28; d_call: TRBD1; clone_size: few; j_call: TRBJ1-3; cdr3_nt: TGTGCCAGCAGCAGACCAAGGGACAGGACTGGAAACACCATATATTTT; cdr3_aa: CASSRPRDRTGNTIYF
v_call: TRBV4-2; d_call: TRBD1; clone_size: -; j_call: TRBJ1-4; cdr3_nt: TGTGCCAGCAGCCAAAAATCTGGACAGGGGATTGAAAAACTGTTTTTT; cdr3_aa: CASSQKSGQGIEKLFF
v_call: TRBV7-9; d_call: -; clone_size: -; j_call: TRBJ2-2; cdr3_nt: TGTGCCAGCAGCTCACCCGGGGGAGCCGGGGAGCTGTTTTTT; cdr3_aa: CASSSPGGAGELFF
v_call: TRBV28; d_call: TRBD1; clone_size: -; j_call: TRBJ1-1; cdr3_nt: TGTGCCAGCAGTTCGACGCAGGGGGCTGAAGCTTTCTTT; cdr3_aa: CASSSTQGAEAFF
v_call: TRBV27; d_call: TRBD2; clone_size: few; j_call: TRBJ2-2; cdr3_nt: TGTGCCAGCAGTGAAACTGGACTAGCGGCCGGGGAGCTGTTTTTT; cdr3_aa: CASSETGLAAGELFF
v_call: TRBV5-6; d_call: TRBD2; clone_size: -; j_call: TRBJ2-7; cdr3_nt: TGTGCCAGCAGCAAGGGACTAGCGGGAGAATACGAGCAGTACTTC; cdr3_aa: CASSKGLAGEYEQYF
v_call: TRBV6-2/TRBV6-3; d_call: -; clone_size: -; j_call: TRBJ2-7; cdr3_nt: TGTGCCAGCAGTTACGGTCTACTGAGGGAGCAGTACTTC; cdr3_aa: CASSYGLLREQYF
v_call: TRBV4-3; d_call: -; clone_size: once; j_call: TRBJ1-4; cdr3_nt: TGCGCCAGCAGCCAAGGAGATAACAGGCTAGGGCAACTGTTTTTT; cdr3_aa: CASSQGDNRLGQLFF
v_call: TRBV18; d_call: TRBD1; clone_size: -; j_call: TRBJ2-3; cdr3_nt: TGTGCCAGCTCACCAGGACAGGGGAGCACAGATACGCAGTATTTT; cdr3_aa: CASSPGQGSTDTQYF
v_call: TRBV27; d_call: -; clone_size: -; j_call: TRBJ2-7; cdr3_nt: TGTGCCAGCAGTTTAGGGGGGTATCTTTCCTACGAGCAGTACTTC; cdr3_aa: CASSLGGYLSYEQYF
v_call: TRBV6-5; d_call: TRBD1; clone_size: -; j_call: TRBJ2-1; cdr3_nt: TGTGCCAGCAGGGATACAGGGGGCGAGCAGTTCTTC; cdr3_aa: CASRDTGGEQFF
v_call: TRBV15; d_call: -; clone_size: -; j_call: TRBJ1-5; cdr3_nt: TGTGCCACCAGCAGAGATATGGCGAGGAGCAATCAGCCCCAGCATTTT; cdr3_aa: CATSRDMARSNQPQHF
v_call: TRBV27; d_call: TRBD1; clone_size: -; j_call: TRBJ1-1; cdr3_nt: TGTGCCAGCAGACCGGGACAGGGGAGGCCGAACACTGAAGCTTTCTTT; cdr3_aa: CASRPGQGRPNTEAFF
v_call: TRBV21-1; d_call: -; clone_size: -; j_call: TRBJ2-7; cdr3_nt: TGTGCCAGCAGCAATACCGGCGGGATGGCCTACGAGCAGTACTTC; cdr3_aa: CASSNTGGMAYEQYF
v_call: TRBV19; d_call: TRBD1; clone_size: few; j_call: TRBJ1-1; cdr3_nt: TGTGCCAGTAGTATAAAGACAGGGATGAACACTGAAGCTTTCTTT; cdr3_aa: CASSIKTGMNTEAFF
v_call: TRBV4-2; d_call: TRBD2; clone_size: once; j_call: TRBJ2-1; cdr3_nt: TGTGCCAGCAGCCAAGAAGGAGCGGGAGGGTACAATGAGCAGTTCTTC; cdr3_aa: CASSQEGAGGYNEQFF
v_call: TRBV9; d_call: -; clone_size: -; j_call: TRBJ1-1; cdr3_nt: TGTGCCAGCAGCCCAGGCGGGGGGAGCACTGAAGCTTTCTTT; cdr3_aa: CASSPGGGSTEAFF
v_call: TRBV6-6; d_call: -; clone_size: -; j_call: TRBJ1-3; cdr3_nt: TGTGCCAGCAGTTCAGGACAGACCTCTGGAAACACCATATATTTT; cdr3_aa: CASSSGQTSGNTIYF
v_call: TRBV10-3; d_call: -; clone_size: -; j_call: TRBJ1-4; cdr3_nt: TGTGCCATCAGTGAGGGGCAGGATCTGCAAAAACTGTTTTTT; cdr3_aa: CAISEGQDLQKLFF